The rows below give T cell receptor beta chains drawn from one sample of a study of blood T cells in healthy people across ages. MiXCR, applied by TCRdb to the 5' RACE reads, yields one record per CDR3 protein. The data hold around 1,600,000 distinct CDR3 sequences, with 40% to 45% observed a single time. Material: blood. The receptors were sampled from a woman between 18 and 30 years old in good health. Each CDR3 is given with its conserved first and last residue. The D gene is left open where the match is weak. The size entry is marked missing in some rows and otherwise reads once, few, many or a size class.

clone size,V gene,D gene,J gene,CDR3 DNA,CDR3 protein
few,TRBV4-1,-,TRBJ1-2,TGCGCCAGCAGCCAAGAGGCTGGGTCTATTGGCTACACCTTC,CASSQEAGSIGYTF
few,TRBV29-1,-,TRBJ1-5,TGCAGCGTTGGAGAAGGGAGGGCTCAGCCCCAGCATTTT,CSVGEGRAQPQHF
-,TRBV6-1,-,TRBJ1-3,TGTGCCAGCAGTGAAGTCTTAGGCAGCTCTGGAAACACCATATATTTT,CASSEVLGSSGNTIYF
-,TRBV20-1,-,TRBJ1-5,TGCAGTGCCGGGGGGGATCCTCAAGGAGGTCAGCCCCAGCATTTT,CSAGGDPQGGQPQHF
few,TRBV5-1,TRBD1,TRBJ2-3,TGCGCCAGCAGCCGGCTCGGACAGGAGAGCACAGATACGCAGTATTTT,CASSRLGQESTDTQYF
-,TRBV27,-,TRBJ2-1,TGTGCCAGCAGTTACACTGCGTCTCACGAGCAGTTCTTC,CASSYTASHEQFF
few,TRBV27,-,TRBJ2-5,TGTGCCAGCAGTTTACTGGACGATCGACAGACCCAGTACTTC,CASSLLDDRQTQYF
-,TRBV4-3,TRBD1,TRBJ2-3,TGCGCCAGCAGCCAATTAACGGGACAGAGCACAGATACGCAGTATTTT,CASSQLTGQSTDTQYF
-,TRBV6-5,-,TRBJ1-1,TGTGCCAGCAGTTATAAGGCAGGGCGATCCTATGAAGCTTTCTTT,CASSYKAGRSYEAFF
once,TRBV29-1,-,TRBJ2-7,TGCAGCGTAGCGAGGAGCTCCTACAATGAGCAGTACTTC,CSVARSSYNEQYF
few,TRBV12-3/TRBV12-4,-,TRBJ1-2,TGTGCCAGCAGTCCTACCCCGACGGGAACAGGGTATGGCTACACCTTC,CASSPTPTGTGYGYTF
-,TRBV6-2/TRBV6-3,TRBD2,TRBJ2-1,TGTGCCAGCAGGACTAGCGGGAGAGGGTGTGAGCAGTTCTTC,CASRTSGRGCEQFF
many,TRBV14,TRBD2,TRBJ2-1,TGTGCCAGCAGCCCACGGACTAGCGGGGCTTACAATGAGCAGTTCTTC,CASSPRTSGAYNEQFF
-,TRBV28,-,TRBJ2-4,TGTGCCAGCAGCGATTCGGTAGCCAAAAACATTCAGTACTTC,CASSDSVAKNIQYF
-,TRBV7-2,-,TRBJ2-4,TGTGCCAGCAGCCCTCGTAATACTTTGGGGAGAGCCAAAAACATTCAGTACTTC,CASSPRNTLGRAKNIQYF
-,TRBV20-1,-,TRBJ2-1,TGCAGTGCTAGGCGAAGGTCGACAAGGGAGCAGTTCTTC,CSARRRSTREQFF
-,TRBV4-3,-,TRBJ1-2,TGCGCCAGCAGCCGCGTTCAGGGTAACTCTAACTATGGCTACACCTTC,CASSRVQGNSNYGYTF
-,TRBV7-3,TRBD2,TRBJ2-7,TGTGCCAGCAGCCCCCAAGCGGGAAGCTCCTACGAGCAGTACTTC,CASSPQAGSSYEQYF
-,TRBV9,TRBD2,TRBJ2-1,TGTGCCAGCAGCGTAGCAGGCGTAGCGGGAGATGAGCAGTTCTTC,CASSVAGVAGDEQFF
once,TRBV3-1,-,TRBJ2-1,TGTGCCAGCAGCCCTAATCAGGGGAGGGAGTTCTTC,CASSPNQGREFF
-,TRBV20-1,-,TRBJ1-5,TGCAGTGCCCTGGGTCCGGGGCAGCCCCAGCATTTT,CSALGPGQPQHF
-,TRBV15,TRBD1,TRBJ2-1,TGTGCCACCAGCCCCTATCGCAGGACAGGATACAATGAGCAGTTCTTC,CATSPYRRTGYNEQFF
few,TRBV11-2,-,TRBJ2-1,TGTGCCAGCAGCTTATACAGCCCTTTAGCGAAGGACTACAATGAGCAGTTCTTC,CASSLYSPLAKDYNEQFF
-,TRBV12-3/TRBV12-4,TRBD1,TRBJ2-5,TGTGCCAGCAGTCCTATTGACAGGGGCCTAGGGGAGACCCAGTACTTC,CASSPIDRGLGETQYF
-,TRBV19,-,TRBJ1-2,TGTGCCAGTAGTACCCAGCCAGGGGCGTTCTATGGCTACACCTTC,CASSTQPGAFYGYTF
-,TRBV29-1,TRBD1,TRBJ1-2,TGCAGCGTGCTCCGGACAGGGGTCTATGGCTACACCTTC,CSVLRTGVYGYTF
-,TRBV3-1,TRBD2,TRBJ2-5,TGTGCCAGCAGCCGCAGCGGGGGAGTGGAGACCCAGTACTTC,CASSRSGGVETQYF
-,TRBV7-9,-,TRBJ1-4,TGTGCCAGCAGCTTAGGGCACAGTAATGAAAAACTGTTTTTT,CASSLGHSNEKLFF
-,TRBV27,-,TRBJ1-1,TGTGCCAGCACCCCGGACGGAACGAACACTGAAGCTTTCTTT,CASTPDGTNTEAFF
-,TRBV12-3/TRBV12-4,-,TRBJ1-5,TGTGCCAGCAGTGTACGAACGTATCAGCCCCAGCATTTT,CASSVRTYQPQHF
-,TRBV6-6,-,TRBJ2-3,TGTGCCACCTCGTCCCGGAGGGCCGATTTGACAGATACGCAGTATTTT,CATSSRRADLTDTQYF
-,TRBV6-2/TRBV6-3,-,TRBJ2-5,TGTGCCAGCAGTCTCCGATCTATGGCCTACCAAGAGACCCAGTACTTC,CASSLRSMAYQETQYF
-,TRBV6-1,-,TRBJ2-3,TGTGCCAGCAATAACAGCCCACCGGATACGCAGTATTTT,CASNNSPPDTQYF
-,TRBV27,-,TRBJ2-1,TGTGGCAGCAGTTTCCGCAACGGGCAGCTAAGTCCAAAGTTCTTC,CGSSFRNGQLSPKFF
few,TRBV15,-,TRBJ2-2,TGTGCCACCAGCAGAGGCTCTCAACAGAACACCGGGGAGCTGTTTTTT,CATSRGSQQNTGELFF
few,TRBV27,-,TRBJ2-1,TGTGCCAGCAGTTTATCCCCTCGGGCCGGTGAGCAGTTCTTC,CASSLSPRAGEQFF
-,TRBV20-1,TRBD2,TRBJ2-7,TGCAGTGCTCCAAGTGTCCTAGCGGGAGGGGGCTACGAGCAGTACTTC,CSAPSVLAGGGYEQYF
few,TRBV6-5,-,TRBJ1-5,TGTGCCAGCAGTGCCACTATACCCGACATCCAGCCCCAGCATTTT,CASSATIPDIQPQHF
-,TRBV6-2/TRBV6-3,-,TRBJ2-5,TGTGCCAGCAGAGACGGGGAGACCCAGTACTTC,CASRDGETQYF
-,TRBV7-2,-,TRBJ1-4,TGTGCCAGCAGCTCTGGTTGGGGGAGCGAAAAACTGTTTTTT,CASSSGWGSEKLFF
-,TRBV10-1,-,TRBJ1-1,TGCGCCAGCAGTGTTACAATGAACACTGAAGCTTTCTTT,CASSVTMNTEAFF
-,TRBV7-9,TRBD1,TRBJ2-2,TGTGCCAGCAGACCCAATATCGGGACAGGGACCGGGGAGCTGTTTTTT,CASRPNIGTGTGELFF
-,TRBV19,-,TRBJ1-1,TGTGCCAGTAGACCTTACTCCGGGACGGAAGAAGCTTTCTTT,CASRPYSGTEEAFF
-,TRBV6-5,-,TRBJ1-4,TGTGCCAGCAGTTACTGGGGACAACGTAATGAAAAACTGTTTTTT,CASSYWGQRNEKLFF
once,TRBV11-2,TRBD2,TRBJ2-1,TGTGCCAGCAGATCTTCGGGACTAGCGGGGTACAATGAGCAGTTCTTC,CASRSSGLAGYNEQFF
-,TRBV4-2,-,TRBJ2-5,TGTGCCAGCAGCCAAGAGGAGGTCCCGTACCAAGAGACCCAGTACTTC,CASSQEEVPYQETQYF
few,TRBV20-1,TRBD2,TRBJ2-3,TGCAGTGCGGGAAGACTAGCGGGGGGCACAGATACGCAGTATTTT,CSAGRLAGGTDTQYF
-,TRBV7-2,-,TRBJ2-3,TGTACCAGCAGCCCGGCGCGCACAGATACGCAGTATTTT,CTSSPARTDTQYF
-,TRBV20-1,-,TRBJ2-7,TGCAGTGCTTTACGACATCAGGGGGGATACGAGCAGTACTTC,CSALRHQGGYEQYF